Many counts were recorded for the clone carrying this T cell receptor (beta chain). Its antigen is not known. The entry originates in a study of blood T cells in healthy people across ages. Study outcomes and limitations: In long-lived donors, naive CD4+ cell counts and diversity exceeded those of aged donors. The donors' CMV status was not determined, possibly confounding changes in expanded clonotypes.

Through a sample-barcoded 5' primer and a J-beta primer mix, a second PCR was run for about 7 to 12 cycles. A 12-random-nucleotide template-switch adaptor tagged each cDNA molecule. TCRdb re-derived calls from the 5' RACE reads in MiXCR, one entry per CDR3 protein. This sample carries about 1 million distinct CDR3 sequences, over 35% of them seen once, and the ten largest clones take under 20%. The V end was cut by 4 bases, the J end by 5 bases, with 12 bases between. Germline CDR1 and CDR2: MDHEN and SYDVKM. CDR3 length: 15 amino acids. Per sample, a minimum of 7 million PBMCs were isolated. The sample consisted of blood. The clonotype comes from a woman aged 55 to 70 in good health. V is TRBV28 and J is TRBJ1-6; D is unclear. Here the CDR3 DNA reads TGTGCCAGCAGTTCGGTAGTAGGGAATAATTCACCCCTCCACTTT. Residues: CASSSVVGNNSPLHF.